These T cell receptor beta chains were read from a single sample in a study of blood T cell repertoires in COVID-19. Data came from immunoSEQ multiplex PCR; TCRdb stores just in-frame clones and leaves some out. Altogether 160,000 or so clones are present, 65% to 85% being singletons, with the ten largest covering 11%. Sequenced sample: peripheral blood. The receptors shown here come from a man aged 55-75 years with active or convalescent COVID-19. The CDR3 runs from the conserved cysteine through the conserved F or W. The D gene is left open where the match is weak. Not every row has a clone size; where given, it reads once, few, many or a size class.

>-|TRBJ1-1|-|TRBV29-1
TGCAGCGTTGACACGGGTTTGGATGAAGCTTTCTTT
CSVDTGLDEAFF
>-|TRBJ1-2|few|TRBV7-2
TGTGCCAGCAGTCGGGCCGGGGGGCAACCCCGCTATGGCTACACCTTC
CASSRAGGQPRYGYTF
>TRBD2|TRBJ2-7|-|TRBV5-8
TGTGCCAGCAGCTTGGGGACTAGCGGGAACCACGAGCAGTACTTC
CASSLGTSGNHEQYF
>-|TRBJ2-7|-|TRBV4-1
TGCGCCAGCAGCCCCGGTCCTAGCCGCGAGCAGTACTTC
CASSPGPSREQYF
>TRBD1|TRBJ1-2|-|TRBV7-8
TGTGCCAGCAGCTACAGGGGTTATGGCTACACCTTC
CASSYRGYGYTF
>-|TRBJ1-1|-|TRBV18
TGTGCCAGCTCACCATGGCAGGGACAGAACACTGAAGCTTTCTTT
CASSPWQGQNTEAFF
>-|TRBJ2-7|-|TRBV6-5
TGTGCCAGCAATGCAGGGGACGCCTACGAGCAGTACTTC
CASNAGDAYEQYF
>-|TRBJ2-1|-|TRBV4-1
TGCGCCAGCAGCCAAGATTTATCGGTTAATGAGCAGTTCTTC
CASSQDLSVNEQFF
>TRBD1|TRBJ2-7|-|TRBV7-6
TGTGCCAGCAGCTTGGCCGGGACAGGGAGCTCCTACGAGCAGTACTTC
CASSLAGTGSSYEQYF
>-|TRBJ1-2|-|TRBV4-1
TGCGCCAGCTTACCTCGGGGGGGCTTTAACTATGGCTACACCTTC
CASLPRGGFNYGYTF
>TRBD1|TRBJ1-5|-|TRBV18
TGTGCCAGCTCACCCCCCGGACAGGCGAGCAATCAGCCCCAGCATTTT
CASSPPGQASNQPQHF
>TRBD1|TRBJ2-7|-|TRBV12-3/TRBV12-4
TGTGCCAGCAGGACAGGGCTCCACGAGCAGTACTTC
CASRTGLHEQYF
>TRBD2|TRBJ2-2|-|TRBV6-5
TGTGCCAGCAGTTCGGGACTAGCGCATACCGGGGAGCTGTTTTTT
CASSSGLAHTGELFF
>-|TRBJ1-3|-|TRBV6-5
TGTGCAGTCGGACGGGGGGTCTCTGGAAACACCATATATTTT
CAVGRGVSGNTIYF
>TRBD1|TRBJ1-5|-|TRBV7-9
TGTGCCAGCAGCTCCCCAGGGGGAAGTGGCAATCAGCCCCAGCATTTT
CASSSPGGSGNQPQHF
>TRBD1|TRBJ1-4|-|TRBV18
TGTGCCAGCTCATTTCCGGGACAGGGGAATGAAAAACTGTTTTTT
CASSFPGQGNEKLFF
>-|TRBJ1-1|-|TRBV5-4
TGTGCCAGCAGGAATCAGGGGAACACTGAAGCTTTCTTT
CASRNQGNTEAFF
>-|TRBJ2-7|few|TRBV6-6
TGTGCCAGCAGTTACAGGGGCCAACTACTCGAGCAGTACTTC
CASSYRGQLLEQYF
>-|TRBJ1-2|-|TRBV28
TGTGCCAGCAGTCCTCGGGATATTTATGGCTACACCTTC
CASSPRDIYGYTF
>-|TRBJ2-5|-|TRBV19
TGTGCCAGTAGTATTTATGGCGGGATGGGCCAAGAGACCCAGTACTTC
CASSIYGGMGQETQYF
>TRBD1|TRBJ2-7|-|TRBV27
TGTGCCAGCAGTTTAGGACAGGGGGCTTCCTACGAGCAGTACTTC
CASSLGQGASYEQYF
>-|TRBJ2-3|-|TRBV29-1
TGCAGCGTTCTATTAACTAGCTCTAGCACAGATACGCAGTATTTT
CSVLLTSSSTDTQYF
>-|TRBJ1-1|many|TRBV11-2
TGTGCCAGCAGCTTAGGGGAGGCGAGTCAAGCTTTCTTT
CASSLGEASQAFF
>-|TRBJ1-2|-|TRBV14
TGTGCCAGCAGCCACGCAAACCCGACAAGGCCGGTATATGGCTACACCTTC
CASSHANPTRPVYGYTF
>TRBD1|TRBJ2-1|few|TRBV5-1
TGCGCCAGCAGCTTGGCCCCAGGGGGCAATGAGCAGTTCTTC
CASSLAPGGNEQFF
>TRBD2|TRBJ2-3|-|TRBV11-2
TGTGCCAGCAGCTTAACCCGACTAGCGGGACGCACAGATACGCAGTATTTT
CASSLTRLAGRTDTQYF
>TRBD2|TRBJ2-3|-|TRBV13
TGTGCCAGCAGCCGCTTAGGTAGTGCGGCTGGGACTAATACGCAGTATTTT
CASSRLGSAAGTNTQYF
>-|TRBJ1-1|-|TRBV3-1/TRBV3-2
TGTGCCAGCAGCCAAGTAAACACTGAAGCTTTCTTT
CASSQVNTEAFF
>TRBD1|TRBJ2-3|-|TRBV7-2
TGTGCCAGCAGCCTGGGGGGGACAGGGGGCCGAACGGCGCAGTATTTT
CASSLGGTGGRTAQYF
>TRBD2|TRBJ2-1|-|TRBV11-2
TGTGCCAGCAGCCCCTCGAGCGGGGGGGTATACAATGAGCAGTTCTTC
CASSPSSGGVYNEQFF
>-|TRBJ1-1|-|TRBV14
TGTGCCAGCAGCCAGACGGGGATTGAAGCTTTCTTT
CASSQTGIEAFF
>TRBD1|TRBJ2-7|-|TRBV10-2
TGCGCCAGCAGTGAGCAGGGGGCGGGCGAGCAGTACTTC
CASSEQGAGEQYF
>-|TRBJ1-3|-|TRBV3-1/TRBV3-2
TGTGCCAGCAACATTGCCCCTGGAAACACCATATATTTT
CASNIAPGNTIYF
>-|TRBJ1-5|-|TRBV5-6
TGTGCCAGCAGCCATCGCGTAGGGGGGGATAGCAATCAGCCCCAGCATTTT
CASSHRVGGDSNQPQHF
>-|TRBJ1-5|few|TRBV28
TGTGCCAGCAGCTCGCCGTCGGGGGGCAATCAGCCCCAGCATTTT
CASSSPSGGNQPQHF
>-|TRBJ2-7|-|TRBV19
TGTGCCAGTAATCGGGAAGGCTACGAGCAGTACTTC
CASNREGYEQYF
>TRBD1|TRBJ1-2|-|TRBV28
TGTGCCAGCAGTTCAACCGGGACAGTGGATGGCTACACCTTC
CASSSTGTVDGYTF
>TRBD1|TRBJ1-1|-|TRBV19
TGTGCCAGTTCGACGGACAGGGTGAACACTGAAGCTTTCTTT
CASSTDRVNTEAFF
>-|TRBJ1-2|large|TRBV10-3
TGTGCCATCAGTGACCCGAACAGGGACAACACCTTC
CAISDPNRDNTF
>-|TRBJ2-5|-|TRBV28
TGTGCCACTCAGGGGGGCCCAGAGACCCAGTACTTC
CATQGGPETQYF
>TRBD1|TRBJ2-5|many|TRBV11-2
TGTGCCAGCAGCTTGGACAGGCTTCAAGAGACCCAGTACTTC
CASSLDRLQETQYF
>TRBD2|TRBJ2-1|-|TRBV2
TGTGCCAGCAGGGAGAGCGGGAGGGGAGTCGATGAGCAGTTCTTC
CASRESGRGVDEQFF
>-|TRBJ1-6|-|TRBV4-1
TGCGCCAGCAGCCGCGACAGCAGCTCCTATAATTCACCCCTCCACTTT
CASSRDSSSYNSPLHF
>TRBD2|TRBJ2-3|-|TRBV7-2
TGTGCCAGCAGCTTTAGCGGGCACACAGATACGCAGTATTTT
CASSFSGHTDTQYF
>-|TRBJ1-5|once|TRBV2
TGTGCCAGCAGTGAAGGCCAGGGGAATCAGCCCCAGCATTTT
CASSEGQGNQPQHF
>TRBD1|TRBJ2-5|-|TRBV7-6
TGTGCCAGCAGCTTAAACAGGGGCGGAGAGACCCAGTACTTC
CASSLNRGGETQYF
>TRBD1|TRBJ2-7|once|TRBV29-1
TGCAGCGTTCGACAGGGAACCTACGAGCAGTACTTC
CSVRQGTYEQYF